This paragraph covers one T cell receptor beta chain sequence. Original data processing: The assay estimated nucleated cells by amplifying reference gene primers. Assay used: immunoSEQ multiplex PCR; TCRdb lists only in-frame clones, some missing. The V and J calls and clone size come from that table; D and trimming were worked out from the DNA. The data show around 180,000 clones, 84% seen once. This sample stems from a study of blood T cell repertoires in COVID-19. Study details: Material from acute and convalescent COVID-19 was sourced from the United States, Italy and Spain. T cells, B-cell-depleted T cells, or PBMCs supplied cDNA or gDNA.

Germline loops: CDR1 MNHEY, CDR2 SVGAGI. V was pared by 5 bases and J by 6 bases, with 19 bases between. The CDR3 contains 15 residues. The V call is TRBV6-5, the J call TRBJ1-1; tentatively, D is TRBD1 (5 bases). The specimen was peripheral blood. The origin of this receptor is a human donor in a cohort sampled during active COVID-19. The CDR3 here is CASSPGTVGSAEAFF. In DNA form, the CDR3 reads TGTGCCAGCAGTCCCGGGACTGTGGGGTCGGCTGAAGCTTTCTTT.